The next 3 T cell receptor beta chains were all read from a single sample in a study of T cell responses to AZD1222 COVID-19 vaccine. The protocol was immunoSEQ multiplex PCR, while the TCRdb copy is restricted to in-frame clones and leaves out a portion. The repertoire includes 100,000 or so clones, roughly 90% of them detected once, and 2% to 3% sits in the top ten. The specimen was peripheral blood, collected on day 0 of AZD1222 vaccination. All receptors derive from an adult in good health.

V is TRBV15 and J is TRBJ1-1; weak D call: TRBD1 (5 bases). Germline V CDR1 and CDR2: LNHNV, YYDKDF (reference sequence). CDR3 length equals 13 residues. Trimming stripped 6 bases from V and 2 bases from J, with 10 bases between. CDR3 loop: CATSGDRNTEAFF. In nucleotides, the CDR3 is TGTGCCACCAGTGGGGACCGAAACACTGAAGCTTTCTTT.

J is TRBJ2-2 and V is TRBV11-2; D ambiguous. This CDR3 is built from 14 residues. Trimming shortened V by 1 base and J by 3 bases, and 6 bases separated the two germline ends. Germline V gene data show CDR1 as SGHAT and CDR2 as FQNNGV. As DNA, the CDR3 is TGTGCCAGCAGCTTAGCATCATACACCGGGGAGCTGTTTTTT. Protein product: CASSLASYTGELFF.

The gene calls are TRBV27 and TRBJ2-1, with 9 nucleotides matching TRBD2. Germline V gene sequence: CDR1 MNHEY, CDR2 SMNVEV (reference sequence). J lost 4 bases, V lost 6 bases, and 13 bases had no gene match. The CDR3 has 17 residues. The CDR3 DNA is TGTGCCAGCAGGCCCGGACTAGCGCGGCGCCTATACAATGAGCAGTTCTTC. As protein: CASRPGLARRLYNEQFF.